The rows below give T cell receptor beta chains drawn from one sample of a study of preoperative IRX-2 immunotherapy in early breast cancer. Profiled with immunoSEQ multiplex PCR; TCRdb holds only in-frame clones, not every one. The table shows 55,000 to 70,000 clones, with roughly 94% occurring only once. This sample was gathered from a patient treated with IRX-2 immunotherapy. All receptors come from a human donor with breast cancer. CDR3s include the opening cysteine and the closing phenylalanine or tryptophan. D genes are given only for firm matches. Rows give clone size only sometimes, using once, few, many, or a class for an expanded clone.

d_call j_call v_call clone_size cdr3_nt cdr3_aa
. TRBJ2-2 TRBV7-2 once TGTGCCAGCAGCTTAATAGCGAACACCGGGGAGCTGTTTTTT CASSLIANTGELFF
TRBD2 TRBJ2-7 TRBV2 once TGTGCCAGCAGTGAGGTGCTAGCGGGAGGGATTTACGAGCAGTACTTC CASSEVLAGGIYEQYF
. TRBJ1-1 TRBV10-3 . TGTGCCATCAGCCGCTGGTTGGGGGGGGCTTTTGAAGCTTTCTTT CAISRWLGGAFEAFF
TRBD2 TRBJ2-7 TRBV28 . TGTGCCAGCGGAGGACTAGCGGGGCGACCTTCCTACGAGCAGTACTTC CASGGLAGRPSYEQYF
. TRBJ1-3 TRBV6-7 . TGTGCCAGCAGTTACCCCGGGCAGTGCGCATCCCACTCTGGAAACACCATATATTTT CASSYPGQCASHSGNTIYF
. TRBJ1-3 TRBV6-5 . TGTGCCAGCAGCCGGGCAGGGGACTCTGGAAACACCATATATTTT CASSRAGDSGNTIYF
. TRBJ1-2 TRBV6-6 . TGTGCCAGCAGTTCCCCGGGACAAGTCTATGGCTACACCTTC CASSSPGQVYGYTF
. TRBJ1-5 TRBV27 . TGTGCCAGCAGTTTACAAGGACTGTTACAGCCCCAGCATTTT CASSLQGLLQPQHF
. TRBJ2-7 TRBV5-4 . TGTGCCAGCAGCTTAAGCTCCTCCTACGAGCAGTACTTC CASSLSSSYEQYF
. TRBJ1-1 TRBV5-1 . TGCGCCAGCAGCTTAGGGAGGGACGACACTGAAGCTTTCTTT CASSLGRDDTEAFF
. TRBJ2-7 TRBV7-2 . TGTGCCAGCAGCTCCGTAGGGTCCTCCTACGAGCAGTACTTC CASSSVGSSYEQYF
TRBD2 TRBJ2-1 TRBV5-1 . TGCGCCAGCAGCTTGTCTCCGGGGGGATCCTACAATGAGCAGTTCTTC CASSLSPGGSYNEQFF
TRBD2 TRBJ2-2 TRBV4-2 . TGTGCCAGCAGCCAAGTTAAGCTAGCGGGGGGCGGGGAGCTGTTTTTT CASSQVKLAGGGELFF
. TRBJ2-3 TRBV6-1 . TGTGCCAGCGAAAGAGAGTCCGACACAGATACGCAGTATTTT CASERESDTDTQYF
. TRBJ2-7 TRBV28 . TGTGCCAGCAGTTCCCCCGGGGACGGTTCCTACGAGCAGTACTTC CASSSPGDGSYEQYF
. TRBJ2-1 TRBV7-9 . TGTGCCAGCAGCTTTTATGAAGGGGCTGCCTACAATGAGCAGTTCTTC CASSFYEGAAYNEQFF
. TRBJ2-1 TRBV19 . TGTGCCAGCCGGACAGCCGGTATCGGTTTGGGCAATGAGCAGTTCTTC CASRTAGIGLGNEQFF
. TRBJ1-1 TRBV19 . TGTGCCAGTAGTATGCGAGGGGCGCGGGACACTGAAGCTTTCTTT CASSMRGARDTEAFF
. TRBJ1-3 TRBV5-8 . TGTGCCAGCAGCTTGGCCCACCCAGGAGCAGGAAACACCATATATTTT CASSLAHPGAGNTIYF
. TRBJ1-1 TRBV5-1 . TGCGCCAGCAGCTTCGGGGGGTACACTGAAGCTTTCTTT CASSFGGYTEAFF
. TRBJ2-2 TRBV5-4 . TGTGCCAGCAGCTGGGAGGGGGTCGGGGAGCTGTTTTTT CASSWEGVGELFF
. TRBJ2-1 TRBV5-1 . TGCGCCAGCAGCTTGTTAGTTTCTAACAATGAGCAGTTCTTC CASSLLVSNNEQFF
. TRBJ2-3 TRBV11-2 . TGTGCCAGCAGCTTAGATATGGCAGGGAGAGTGGATACGCAGTATTTT CASSLDMAGRVDTQYF
TRBD1 TRBJ1-1 TRBV30 . TGTGCCTGGGCGGGACAGCCGAACACTGAAGCTTTCTTT CAWAGQPNTEAFF
. TRBJ1-6 TRBV7-9 few TGTGCCAGCAGCTTGGGGAATTCACCCCTCCACTTT CASSLGNSPLHF
. TRBJ2-7 TRBV27 . TGTGCCAGCAGTTACGACAGCCTCCCGGGCTACGAGCAGTACTTC CASSYDSLPGYEQYF
. TRBJ2-7 TRBV10-1 . TGCGCCAGCAGGGACAGCCAATTCTCCTACGAGCAGTACTTC CASRDSQFSYEQYF
. TRBJ2-3 TRBV2 once TGTGCCAGCAGTGAAATCGCTGCAGCGGAGCGGCAGTATTTT CASSEIAAAERQYF
. TRBJ1-6 TRBV6-5 . TGTGCCAGCAGTTACTCGGGCAGTAATTCACCCCTCCACTTT CASSYSGSNSPLHF
TRBD1 TRBJ1-1 TRBV7-3 . TGTGCCAGCAGCTCTACAGGGGGCGCATCTGAAGCTTTCTTT CASSSTGGASEAFF
. TRBJ2-3 TRBV27 . TGTGCCAGCAGTTACAGCTCGCTACTTGGAGATACGCAGTATTTT CASSYSSLLGDTQYF
. TRBJ1-4 TRBV12-2 . TGTGCAAGTCGCTTAGCGCGGTGGGGGGATAATGAAAAACTGTTTTTT CASRLARWGDNEKLFF
TRBD1 TRBJ2-7 TRBV6-6 . TGTGCCAGCAGTTCCCCGGCAGGGGGCTACGAGCAGTACTTC CASSSPAGGYEQYF
. TRBJ1-5 TRBV5-1 . TGCGCCAGCAGCGTCGACATAAGCCAGCCCCAGCATTTT CASSVDISQPQHF
TRBD2 TRBJ2-3 TRBV7-3 . TGTGCCAGCAATTACGGGGGGGCTTCAGATACGCAGTATTTT CASNYGGASDTQYF
. TRBJ1-6 TRBV4-2 . TGTGCCAGCAGCCAAGTGCAGAGTAATTCACCCCTCCACTTT CASSQVQSNSPLHF
. TRBJ1-1 TRBV5-1 . TGCGCCAGCAGCGTGGGACAACTGAACACTGAAGCTTTCTTT CASSVGQLNTEAFF
TRBD2 TRBJ2-2 TRBV30 . TGTGCCTGGGCACTGGGACTAGCGGGAGCCGGGGAGCTGTTTTTT CAWALGLAGAGELFF
. TRBJ1-2 TRBV10-3 . TGTGCCATCAGTGAGTCGGACAGTAACTATGGCTACACCTTC CAISESDSNYGYTF
. TRBJ2-2 TRBV19 . TGTGCCAGTAGTACCCCCTCCTCCGGGGAGCTGTTTTTT CASSTPSSGELFF
TRBD1 TRBJ1-5 TRBV28 . TGTGCCAGCGGGACAGGGGGGTATCAGCCCCAGCATTTT CASGTGGYQPQHF
. TRBJ2-1 TRBV7-2 . TGTGCCAGCAGCTTAACCCATGAGCAGTTCTTC CASSLTHEQFF
TRBD1 TRBJ1-2 TRBV7-2 . TGTGCCAGCACCTTGGCAGGGGGTTCTTCTAACTATGGCTACACCTTC CASTLAGGSSNYGYTF
. TRBJ2-1 TRBV27 . TGTGCCAGCAGTTTTGGACCCTACAATGAGCAGTTCTTC CASSFGPYNEQFF
. TRBJ2-3 TRBV6-6 . TGTGCCAGCACTGGGGCGACAGATACGCAGTATTTT CASTGATDTQYF
TRBD1 TRBJ2-1 TRBV15 . TGTGCCACCAGCAGAGGTCCGGCAGGGGGCCGCAATGAGCAGTTCTTC CATSRGPAGGRNEQFF
. TRBJ2-7 TRBV5-4 . TGTGCCAGCAGCTTCCCAGAACCCCAGGGGGGCCCCTACGAGCAGTACTTC CASSFPEPQGGPYEQYF
. TRBJ2-3 TRBV7-3 . TGTGCCAGCAGCTCCAGTCCCTCAGATACGCAGTATTTT CASSSSPSDTQYF
. TRBJ2-7 TRBV5-1 . TGCGCCAGCAGCCTGAGTGGGGGCAGGACAATCCGCTCCTACGAGCAGTACTTC CASSLSGGRTIRSYEQYF
. TRBJ2-5 TRBV7-9 . TGTGCCAGCAGCTTAGGGGGTCAGCAGGAGGGAGAGACCCAGTACTTC CASSLGGQQEGETQYF
TRBD2 TRBJ2-2 TRBV9 . TGTGCCAGCAGCCCAGCGGGCGGGGGGACCACCGGGGAGCTGTTTTTT CASSPAGGGTTGELFF
. TRBJ2-7 TRBV29-1 once TGCAGCGTTGATTTTTTGGGACACTACTACGAGCAGTACTTC CSVDFLGHYYEQYF
. TRBJ2-1 TRBV11-2 . TGTGCCAGCAGCTTAGAGAAGGGCTCCTACAATGAGCAGTTCTTC CASSLEKGSYNEQFF
. TRBJ1-1 TRBV7-9 once TGTGCCAGCAGCTTAGCCCTCTCGACAGCTAGGCACACTGAAGCTTTCTTT CASSLALSTARHTEAFF
TRBD1 TRBJ1-6 TRBV2 . TGTGCCAGCAGCTCGAGACAGGGTAGCGGCTCACCCCTCCACTTT CASSSRQGSGSPLHF
TRBD1 TRBJ1-2 TRBV19 . TGTGCCAGTAGTATCTTCGGGACAGAGAACTATGGCTACACCTTC CASSIFGTENYGYTF
. TRBJ2-7 TRBV27 . TGTGCCAGCAGAAGTTGGGGGCCAGTATTGGACATGGACTACGAGCAGTACTTC CASRSWGPVLDMDYEQYF
. TRBJ2-7 TRBV9 . TGTGCCAGCAGCGGAGGGGGTGGCCACGAGCAGTACTTC CASSGGGGHEQYF